This T cell receptor (beta chain) stems from a study of blood T cell repertoires in COVID-19. Turning to the study itself: Sites in the United States, Italy and Spain provided acute and convalescent COVID-19 samples. The analysed material was cDNA or gDNA that came from T cells, B-cell-depleted T cells, or PBMCs.

V dropped 0 bases and J dropped 0; count of bases not matched to a gene: 10. Germline values: CDR1 GTSNPN, CDR2 SVGIG (reference sequence). The CDR3 contains 18 residues. Original data processing: Estimation of nucleated cell counts relied on the amplification of reference gene primers. Some clones are missing from TCRdb's copy, which holds only in-frame ones; the method was immunoSEQ multiplex PCR. V and J calls plus clone size are reproduced from that table; the DNA served to infer D and trimming. Seen here are over 200,000 clones, roughly 80% observed once, and the top ten hold around 8%. The gene calls are TRBV30 and TRBJ2-3; 9 bases match TRBD2. This clonotype was obtained from a woman of 80 years or more with acute or convalescent COVID-19. Material for sequencing was peripheral blood. The CDR3 region has the DNA TGTGCCTGGAGTGTATTTAGCGGGAGTTTTGATAGCACAGATACGCAGTATTTT. It yields the protein CAWSVFSGSFDSTDTQYF.